This record looks at one T cell receptor beta chain sequence and its context. As yet, its antigen is unknown. Relative to the germline gene, one junction end is altered; a read error may explain this. The donors (healthy individuals) were bone marrow donors. The PCR was carried out with 60 Vbeta primers and 13 Jbeta primers. Some clones are missing from TCRdb's copy, which holds only in-frame ones; the method was immunoSEQ multiplex PCR. This table has approximately 160,000 clones, 65% to 85% appearing once. The CDR3 loop spans 11 amino acids. CDR1 and CDR2 from the germline V gene are SEHNR and FQNEAQ (reference sequence). This entry is derived from a study of cytomegalovirus exposure and HLA in healthy donors. Regarding the study as a whole: Most of the CMV-associated TCR beta chains (in a later analysis) appeared to be HLA-restricted. Most observed TCR sequences were rare, whereas some public TCRs were detected in many donors.

The source material was PBMCs. The chain uses TRBV7-9 and TRBJ2-7, with D hard to call. This sequence originates from a woman between 18 and 29 years old in good health and CMV-seronegative. CDR3 sequence: CSSSSAYEQYF. In DNA, the CDR3 is TGTTCCAGCAGCTCAGCCTACGAGCAGTACTTC.